These 18 T cell receptor beta chains came from one sample sequenced in a study of blood T cell repertoires in COVID-19 (dated by TCRdb to 2019 to 2021). The library was prepared using the immunoSEQ multiplex PCR assay. Not all clones reach the TCRdb copy of this immuneACCESS table, which keeps in-frame sequences only. Checked studies attribute under half of the gap to unresolved V genes and leave the rest unexplained. A total of about 160,000 clones appear in this sample, about 85% of them only once. Of the sample, 3% to 4% is held by the ten largest clones. The material sequenced was peripheral blood. The source of these receptors is a human donor with acute or convalescent COVID-19. The donor label of this sample is uncertain.

In regard to this clone: This sample includes further DNA sequences coding for the same CDR3. This chain uses TRBV7-2 with TRBJ1-1; D not certain. Trimming removed 1 base at V and 1 base at J, with 4 bases between. Germline V lookup: CDR1 SGHTA, CDR2 FQGNSA. CDR3 length equals 13 residues. The CDR3 coding sequence is TGTGCCAGCAGCTTAGGCAGGAACACTGAAGCTTTCTTT. Translating it yields CASSLGRNTEAFF.

This chain links TRBV7-3 with TRBJ1-1, with D tentatively TRBD1 (6 bases). The CDR3 length is 20 residues. The germline V gene has CDR1 SGHTA and CDR2 FQGTGA. V was clipped by 2 bases and J by 2 bases, with 27 bases between them. CDR3 sequence (DNA): TGTGCCAGCAGCTTATTTTACCCACGATACAGGGCCTCAAAAAACACTGAAGCTTTCTTT. This sequence encodes CASSLFYPRYRASKNTEAFF.

The V and J genes are TRBV6-1 and TRBJ1-1; 7 nucleotides line up with TRBD1. CDR1 MNHNS and CDR2 SASEGT come from the germline V gene. V was clipped by 4 bases and J by 1 base; unmatched bases: 9. The CDR3 consists of 16 residues. CDR3 DNA: TGTGCCAGCAGTGCAGGGGGAAGGGATACGAACACTGAAGCTTTCTTT. Its translation: CASSAGGRDTNTEAFF.

CDR3 sequence (DNA): TGTGCCAGTAGTGTAACGGGCTATGGCTACACCTTC. Its translation is CASSVTGYGYTF. V is TRBV19 and J is TRBJ1-2; no firm D call. Trimming removed 5 bases at V and 4 bases at J, with 8 bases between. This CDR3 spans 12 amino acids. CDR1 LNHDA and CDR2 SQIVND come from the germline V gene (reference sequence). The whole variable domain, remainder taken from reference TRBV19 and TRBJ1-2, is DGGITQSPKYLFRKEGQNVTLSCEQNLNHDAMYWYRQDPGQGLRLIYYSQIVNDFQKGDIAEGYSVSREKKESFPLTVTSAQKNPTAFYLCASSVTGYGYTFGSGTRLTVV.

This clone was seen once. The chain combines TRBV5-6 with TRBJ2-7; a weak D match, TRBD2 (6 bases). The CDR3 sequence is 15 residues long. From germline, CDR1 is SGHDT and CDR2 YYEEEE. V lost 3 bases, J lost 5 bases, and 18 bases lay in between. This CDR3 is CASSSLEGFGNEQYF. Written as DNA, the CDR3 is TGTGCCAGCAGCTCCCTGGAGGGGTTCGGCAACGAGCAGTACTTC.

This sequence joins TRBV19 and TRBJ2-7; 9 bases match TRBD1. Losses at the gene ends were 3 bases for V and 3 bases for J; bases not matched to a gene: 6. The germline gives CDR1 LNHDA, CDR2 SQIVND (reference sequence). The CDR3 is made up of 15 amino acids. The CDR3 region has the DNA TGTGCCAGTAGTATGAAAGGACAGGGGAACTACGAGCAGTACTTC. Translation: CASSMKGQGNYEQYF.

The rearrangement uses TRBV28 and TRBJ1-6, with 10 nucleotides matching TRBD1. The trim removed 5 bases at V and 9 bases at J, leaving 10 bases unmatched. Germline values: CDR1 MDHEN, CDR2 SYDVKM. The length of the CDR3 is 16 residues. The CDR3 sequence: CASSLTGTGVGSPLHF. In DNA form, the CDR3 reads TGTGCCAGCAGTCTCACCGGGACAGGGGTGGGTTCACCCCTCCACTTT.

The chain joins TRBV5-1 to TRBJ2-1, with D tentatively TRBD2 (6 bases). Trimming took 0 bases from V and 6 from J, leaving 10 bases between them. The CDR3 contains 14 residues. The germline CDR1 and CDR2 sequences are SGHRS and YFSETQ. The CDR3 region is CASSLAVGGNEQFF. CDR3 DNA: TGCGCCAGCAGCTTGGCCGTGGGGGGCAATGAGCAGTTCTTC.

CDR3 amino acids: CASSPMGISSGGTDTQYF. The CDR3 nucleotides read TGCGCCAGCAGCCCTATGGGTATATCTAGCGGGGGCACAGATACGCAGTATTTT. The V gene is TRBV4-3, the J gene TRBJ2-3, with 9 nucleotides matching TRBD2. The V and J ends lost 4 bases and 1 base, in that order; junction bases with no gene match: 12. This CDR3 is 18 amino acids long. The V gene's germline CDR1 is LGHNA and CDR2 YSLEER.

The genes are TRBV5-6 and TRBJ1-1, with no clear D. Trimming left V 2 bases short and J 3 bases short, with 8 bases between. The CDR3 has 13 residues. Germline CDR1 and CDR2: SGHDT and YYEEEE. CDR3 sequence reads: CASSFSADTEAFF. In nucleotides, the CDR3 is TGTGCCAGCAGCTTTTCCGCAGACACTGAAGCTTTCTTT.

The chain is built from TRBV5-5 and TRBJ2-2; TRBD1 matches 7 bases. CDR1 and CDR2 from the germline V gene are SGHKS and YYEKEE (reference sequence). The CDR3 has 15 amino acids. Germline trimming cut 2 bases from V and 2 bases from J; bases unmatched to any gene: 3. The CDR3 region has the DNA TGTGCCAGCAGCTTATGGGACAGAAACACCGGGGAGCTGTTTTTT. Residues: CASSLWDRNTGELFF.

This clone was counted a single time. The rearrangement joins TRBV29-1 to TRBJ1-2, with D possibly TRBD1 on 6 matching bases. Germline V lookup: CDR1 SQVTM, CDR2 ANQGSEA. This CDR3 is built from 12 residues. V dropped 7 bases and J dropped 1 base, with 10 bases sitting between them. The CDR3 is CSDQQGNYGYTF. The CDR3 coding sequence is TGCAGCGACCAACAGGGTAACTATGGCTACACCTTC.

The chain recombines TRBV4-3 with TRBJ2-5; weak D call: TRBD1 (6 bases). The ends were cut back, 0 bases at V and 7 bases at J, with 18 bases in the middle. The germline V gene encodes CDR1 LGHNA and CDR2 YSLEER. CDR3 length equals 16 residues. The CDR3 sequence is CASSQDLGRGETTQYF. The CDR3 bases are TGCGCCAGCAGCCAAGATTTAGGCAGGGGAGAGACGACCCAGTACTTC.

This chain uses TRBV6-1 with TRBJ2-4; 12 bases map to TRBD1. With V trimmed by 1 base and J by 2 bases, 9 bases remained unmatched. The CDR3 consists of 19 residues. CDR1 is MNHNS, CDR2 SASEGT, per germline. CDR3 in amino acids: CASSEEVGGQGASKNIQYF. CDR3 nucleotide sequence: TGTGCCAGCAGTGAAGAAGTGGGGGGACAGGGGGCGTCCAAAAACATTCAGTACTTC.

This clone was observed a few times. The chain links TRBV7-7 to TRBJ2-5, with 7 bases that match TRBD1. The CDR3 consists of 14 residues. Germline lookup yields CDR1 SSHAT and CDR2 FNYEAQ (reference sequence). Trimming at V came to 5 bases and at J to 1 base, leaving 4 bases not matched to a gene. The CDR3 loop reads CASSLYRGQETQYF. Here the CDR3 DNA reads TGTGCCAGCAGCCTTTACAGGGGCCAAGAGACCCAGTACTTC.

The chain is built from TRBV4-1 and TRBJ1-3, with unresolved D. The CDR3 has 17 amino acids. The V end was cut by 2 bases, the J end by 0 bases, with 14 bases between. The V gene's germline CDR1 is MGHRA and CDR2 YSYEKL. The CDR3 DNA reads as TGCGCCAGCAGCCAACCTTCCAGGCAGGACTCTGGAAACACCATATATTTT. Encoded protein: CASSQPSRQDSGNTIYF.

The table lists this clone with a count of one. The chain joins TRBV7-2 to TRBJ2-1; 11 nucleotides line up with TRBD2. The CDR3 has 17 amino acids. J gave up 3 bases and V 5 bases, and 9 bases lay outside the gene matches. Looked up from germline, CDR1 is SGHTA and CDR2 is FQGNSA. The chain's CDR3 is CASSPRGLAEFYNEQFF. CDR3 in DNA: TGTGCCAGCAGCCCCAGGGGACTAGCGGAGTTCTACAATGAGCAGTTCTTC.

The rearrangement links TRBV18 to TRBJ2-7; the match to TRBD1 covers 9 bases. Germline-derived CDR1 and CDR2 are KGHSH and LQKENI. The CDR3 contains 15 residues. The V segment lost 0 bases and the J segment 1 base; nucleotides outside the gene matches: 1. The CDR3, as DNA: TGTGCCAGCTCACCACCGGGACAGGGTTCCTACGAGCAGTACTTC. Translating gives CASSPPGQGSYEQYF.